This T cell receptor (beta chain) appears in the sequencing data of a study of cytomegalovirus exposure and HLA in healthy donors. Each donor was nominally healthy when sampled (though unrecorded immune exposures were likely). Germline V gives CDR1 MDHEN, CDR2 SYDVKM. Losses at the gene ends were 3 bases for V and 3 bases for J; bases not matched to a gene: 2. The CDR3 loop spans 14 amino acids. With 60 Vbeta and 13 Jbeta primers, the PCR was carried out. Source study methods: Counted up in a later analysis, unique TCR beta chains came to some 72 million, with about 9.9 million shared. Only in-frame clones appear in the TCRdb table, and some are missing; sequencing was by immunoSEQ multiplex PCR. V, J and clone size derive from that table, while D and trimming were established from the DNA sequence. In the table there are approximately 210,000 clones, almost 80% of which are singletons. Study conclusions and caveats: It was taken for granted in presence/absence analyses that sequencing depth across donors was roughly uniform. Altogether, around 160 TCR beta chains were recorded as cytomegalovirus-associated.

This clone was seen a few times. The antigen is not known. This chain joins TRBV28 and TRBJ2-7; 10 bases fit TRBD2. Sequencing was performed on PBMCs. This receptor was taken from a male donor in good health and CMV-seronegative. CDR3 residues: CASSFSGRVYEQYF. The CDR3 nucleotides are TGTGCCAGCAGTTTCAGCGGGAGGGTCTACGAGCAGTACTTC.